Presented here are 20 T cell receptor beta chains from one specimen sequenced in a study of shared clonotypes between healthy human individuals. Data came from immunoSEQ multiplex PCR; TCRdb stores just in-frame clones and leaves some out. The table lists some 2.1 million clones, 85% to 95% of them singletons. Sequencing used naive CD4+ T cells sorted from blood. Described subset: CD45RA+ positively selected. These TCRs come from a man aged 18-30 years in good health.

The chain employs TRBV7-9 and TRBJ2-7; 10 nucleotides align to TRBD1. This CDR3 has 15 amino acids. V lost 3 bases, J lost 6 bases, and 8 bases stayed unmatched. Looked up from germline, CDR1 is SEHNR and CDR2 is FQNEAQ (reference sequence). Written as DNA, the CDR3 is TGTGCCAGCAGCTTCCGGGACAGGGGCGAAGGCGAGCAGTACTTC. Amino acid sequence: CASSFRDRGEGEQYF. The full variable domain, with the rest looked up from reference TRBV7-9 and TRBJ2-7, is DTGVSQNPRHKITKRGQNVTFRCDPISEHNRLYWYRQTLGQGPEFLTYFQNEAQLEKSRLLSDRFSAERPKGSFSTLEIQRTEQGDSAMYLCASSFRDRGEGEQYFGPGTRLTVT.

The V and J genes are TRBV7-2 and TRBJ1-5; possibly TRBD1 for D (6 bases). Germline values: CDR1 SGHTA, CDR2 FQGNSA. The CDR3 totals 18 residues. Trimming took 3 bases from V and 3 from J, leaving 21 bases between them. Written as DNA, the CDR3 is TGTGCCAGCAGCTTGGGTGGCAGGGGATGGCTGGCCAATCAGCCCCAGCATTTT. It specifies CASSLGGRGWLANQPQHF.

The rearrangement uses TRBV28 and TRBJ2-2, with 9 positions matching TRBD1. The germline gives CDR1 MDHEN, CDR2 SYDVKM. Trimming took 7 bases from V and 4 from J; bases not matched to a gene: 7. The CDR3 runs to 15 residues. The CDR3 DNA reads TGTGCCAGCAAGATACAGGGGGCGGGCACCGGGGAGCTGTTTTTT. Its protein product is CASKIQGAGTGELFF.

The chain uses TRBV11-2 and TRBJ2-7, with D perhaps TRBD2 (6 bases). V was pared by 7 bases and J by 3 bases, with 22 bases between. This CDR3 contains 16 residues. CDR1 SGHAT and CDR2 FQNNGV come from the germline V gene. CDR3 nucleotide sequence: TGTGCCAGCACCCTAGGCGAGGGACTGAGATACTACGAGCAGTACTTC. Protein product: CASTLGEGLRYYEQYF.

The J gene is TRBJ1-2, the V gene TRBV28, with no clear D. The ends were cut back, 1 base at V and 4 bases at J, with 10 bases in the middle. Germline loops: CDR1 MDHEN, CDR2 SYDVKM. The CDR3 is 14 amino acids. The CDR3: CASSLSGGIYGYTF. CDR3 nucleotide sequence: TGTGCCAGCAGTTTATCGGGAGGGATCTATGGCTACACCTTC.

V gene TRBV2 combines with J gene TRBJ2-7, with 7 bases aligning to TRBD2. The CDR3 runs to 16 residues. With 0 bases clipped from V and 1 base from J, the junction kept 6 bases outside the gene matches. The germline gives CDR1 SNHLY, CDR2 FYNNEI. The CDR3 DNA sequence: TGTGCCAGCAGTGAAGCCGTTAGCGGGCGATCCTACGAGCAGTACTTC. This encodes CASSEAVSGRSYEQYF.

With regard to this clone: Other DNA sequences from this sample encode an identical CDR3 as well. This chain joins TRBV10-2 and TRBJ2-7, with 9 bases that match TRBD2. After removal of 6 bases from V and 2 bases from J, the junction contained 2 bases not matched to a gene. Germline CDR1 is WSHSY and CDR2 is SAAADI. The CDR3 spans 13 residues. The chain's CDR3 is CASRTSGTYEQYF. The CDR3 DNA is TGCGCCAGCAGGACTAGCGGCACCTACGAGCAGTACTTC.

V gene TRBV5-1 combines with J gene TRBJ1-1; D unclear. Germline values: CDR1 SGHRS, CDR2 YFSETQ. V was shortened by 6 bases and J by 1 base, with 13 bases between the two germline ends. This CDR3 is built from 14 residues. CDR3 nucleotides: TGCGCCAGCAATAGGGAGAGACAGAACACTGAAGCTTTCTTT. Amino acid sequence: CASNRERQNTEAFF.

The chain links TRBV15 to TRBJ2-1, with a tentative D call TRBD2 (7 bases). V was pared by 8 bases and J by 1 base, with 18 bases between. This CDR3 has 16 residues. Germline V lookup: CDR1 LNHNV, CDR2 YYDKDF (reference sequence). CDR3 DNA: TGTGCCACCCGGCGATCCCGGGGGGCGTCCTACAATGAGCAGTTCTTC. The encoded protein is CATRRSRGASYNEQFF.

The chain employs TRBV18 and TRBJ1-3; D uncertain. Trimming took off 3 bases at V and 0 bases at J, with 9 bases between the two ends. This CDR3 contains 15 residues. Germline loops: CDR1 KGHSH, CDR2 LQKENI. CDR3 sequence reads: CASSPDGYSGNTIYF. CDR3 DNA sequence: TGTGCCAGCTCACCCGACGGCTACTCTGGAAACACCATATATTTT.

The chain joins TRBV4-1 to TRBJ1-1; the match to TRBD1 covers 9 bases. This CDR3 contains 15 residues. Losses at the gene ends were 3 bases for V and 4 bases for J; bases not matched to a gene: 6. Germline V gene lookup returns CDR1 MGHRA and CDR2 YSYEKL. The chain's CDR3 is CASSQGQGFSTEAFF. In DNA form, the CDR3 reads TGCGCCAGCAGCCAGGGACAGGGCTTCTCCACTGAAGCTTTCTTT.

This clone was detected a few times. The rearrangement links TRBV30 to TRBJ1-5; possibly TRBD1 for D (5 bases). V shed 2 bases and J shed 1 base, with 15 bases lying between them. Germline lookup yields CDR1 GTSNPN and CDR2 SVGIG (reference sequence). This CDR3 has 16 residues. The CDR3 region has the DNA TGTGCCTGGAGTTTTGGACACACGTCAAGCAATCAGCCCCAGCATTTT. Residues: CAWSFGHTSSNQPQHF.

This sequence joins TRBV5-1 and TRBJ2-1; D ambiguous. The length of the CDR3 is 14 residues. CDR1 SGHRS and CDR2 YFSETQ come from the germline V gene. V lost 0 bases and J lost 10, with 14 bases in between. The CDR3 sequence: CASSLAYAPREQFF. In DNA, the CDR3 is TGCGCCAGCAGCTTGGCCTACGCTCCGAGGGAGCAGTTCTTC.

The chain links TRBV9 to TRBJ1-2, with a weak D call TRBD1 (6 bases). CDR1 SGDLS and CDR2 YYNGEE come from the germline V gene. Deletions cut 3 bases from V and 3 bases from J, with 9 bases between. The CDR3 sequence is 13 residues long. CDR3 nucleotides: TGTGCCAGCAGCGCCTACAGGGACTATGGCTACACCTTC. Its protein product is CASSAYRDYGYTF.

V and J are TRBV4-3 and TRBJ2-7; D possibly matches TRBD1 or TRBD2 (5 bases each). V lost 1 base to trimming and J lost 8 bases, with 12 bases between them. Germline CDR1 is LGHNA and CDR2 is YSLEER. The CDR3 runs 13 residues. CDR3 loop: CASSQVGGTKQYF. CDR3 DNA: TGCGCCAGCAGCCAAGTTGGTGGGACCAAGCAGTACTTC.

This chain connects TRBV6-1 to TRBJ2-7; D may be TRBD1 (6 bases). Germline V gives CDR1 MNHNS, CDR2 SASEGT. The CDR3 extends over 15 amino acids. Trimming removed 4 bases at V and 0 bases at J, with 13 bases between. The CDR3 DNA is TGTGCCAGCAGTGGCGGACAGATAAACTCCTACGAGCAGTACTTC. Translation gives CASSGGQINSYEQYF.

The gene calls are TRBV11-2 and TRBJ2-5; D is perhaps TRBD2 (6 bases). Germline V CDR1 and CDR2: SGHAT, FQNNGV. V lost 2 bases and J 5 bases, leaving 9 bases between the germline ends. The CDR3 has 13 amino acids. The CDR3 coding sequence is TGTGCCAGCAGCTTAACGGGAGCGGAGACCCAGTACTTC. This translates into CASSLTGAETQYF.

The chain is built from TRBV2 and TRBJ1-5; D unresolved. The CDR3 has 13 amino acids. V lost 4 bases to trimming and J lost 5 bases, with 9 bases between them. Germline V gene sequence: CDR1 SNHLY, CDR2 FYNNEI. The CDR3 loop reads CASSARAYQPQHF. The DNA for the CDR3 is TGTGCCAGCAGTGCTAGGGCTTATCAGCCCCAGCATTTT.

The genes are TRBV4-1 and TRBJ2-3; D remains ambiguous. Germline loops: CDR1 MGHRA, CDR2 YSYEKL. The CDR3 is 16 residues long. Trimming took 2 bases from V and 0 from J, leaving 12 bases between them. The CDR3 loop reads CASSQFWVTSTDTQYF. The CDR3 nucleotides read TGCGCCAGCAGCCAATTTTGGGTTACTAGCACAGATACGCAGTATTTT.

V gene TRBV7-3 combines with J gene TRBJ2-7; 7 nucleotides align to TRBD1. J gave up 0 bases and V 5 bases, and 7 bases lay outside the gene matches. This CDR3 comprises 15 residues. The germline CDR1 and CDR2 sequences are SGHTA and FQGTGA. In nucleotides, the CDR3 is TGTGCCAGCAGCGAAGGACAGGCGGGCTCCTACGAGCAGTACTTC. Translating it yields CASSEGQAGSYEQYF.